This T cell receptor beta chain was found in a study of blood T cell repertoires in COVID-19. Produced via immunoSEQ multiplex PCR; TCRdb's table is partial and in-frame only. The sample holds approximately 160,000 clones, 87% seen once. Living in about two dozen US areas, the participants were between about 18 and 100 years of age. Categorization into cohorts depended on clinical history that participants reported. Cohort 3 donors were reported recovered after two negative PCRs, clearance, or symptom resolution. The sample comprised PBMCs or T cells enriched from blood (not recorded which). The source is a woman aged 45-65 years who had recovered from COVID-19.

The CDR3 DNA follows: TGTGCCATCAGTGCTCTAGCGGGAGGGTCGGCAGATACGCAGTATTTT. It translates to CAISALAGGSADTQYF. The V gene is TRBV10-3, the J gene TRBJ2-3; TRBD2 aligns across 12 bases. CDR1 ENHRY and CDR2 SYGVKD come from the germline V gene. The CDR3 totals 16 residues. The V and J ends lost 4 bases and 4 bases, in that order; junction bases with no gene match: 6.